This TCR beta chain was retrieved from a study of blood T cell repertoires in COVID-19. In the study overall: Some COVID-19 samples were acute and others convalescent; all came from the United States, Italy and Spain.

Clones were read by immunoSEQ multiplex PCR, and TCRdb kept only the in-frame ones, dropping some. Among around 100,000 clones listed, 65% to 90% were seen once. The clonotype was recovered from a man aged 55-75 years with acute or convalescent COVID-19. The sequencing sample was made of peripheral blood.

The CDR3 here is CASTLRGAGANVLTF. CDR3 sequence (DNA): TGTGCCAGCACTCTTCGGGGGGCTGGGGCCAACGTCCTGACTTTC. The chain combines TRBV19 with TRBJ2-6; 7 nucleotides agree with TRBD2. Germline CDR1 and CDR2: LNHDA and SQIVND (reference sequence). J lost 2 bases, V lost 9 bases, and 7 bases had no gene match. CDR3 length: 15 amino acids.